This TCR beta chain was found in a study of blood T cell repertoires in COVID-19. Overall study: T cells, B-cell-depleted T cells, or PBMCs provided the cDNA or gDNA that served as material.

During active infection, Seattle patients enrolled and were then monitored through disease. This CDR3 spans 14 amino acids. Looked up from germline, CDR1 is SEHNR and CDR2 is FQNEAQ (reference sequence). The V end lost 3 bases, the J end lost 4 bases, and 12 bases lay between the germline ends. This clone appeared once. Per the original methods: For nucleated cells, counts were estimated from reference gene primer amplification. This table comes from immunoSEQ multiplex PCR, and its TCRdb copy is limited to in-frame clones, with some not included. The V and J calls and the clone size are those of that table, but D and trimming were determined from the DNA. The profile shows about 350,000 clones, 80% to 90% of them singletons.

Sequencing used peripheral blood. This chain uses TRBV7-9 with TRBJ1-1, with TRBD1 as a possible D gene (6 bases). This clonotype was obtained from a man aged 25 to 40 with COVID-19, enrolled during active disease. The CDR3 reads CASSFRQVGTEAFF. Written as DNA, the CDR3 is TGTGCCAGCAGCTTTCGACAGGTGGGCACTGAAGCTTTCTTT.